This TCR beta chain was profiled in a study of cytomegalovirus exposure and HLA in healthy donors (TCRdb year 2017). Broadly, across the study: According to an earlier analysis of a few hundred of the donors, some 180 million T cells yielded some 120 million unique TCR beta sequences and about 300 Gb of sequence data. To decide whether each TCR beta V gene segment behaved as functional or pseudogenic, an earlier analysis of fewer than 750 of the donors relied on high-throughput TCR beta sequencing. Because of strong linkage in the cohort, roughly 5 DR-DQ haplotypes were treated as single units for association and clustering. Across approximately 420 genotyped donors of the cohort, an average of approximately 200,000 unique TCR beta nucleotide sequences per donor were sequenced, and approximately 19% of those sequences were non-productive. Genome-wide SNP genotypes for about 65% of the roughly 700 donors were used in a later genetic analysis, which treated that subset as a discovery cohort. Using immunosequencing, the study profiled T cell repertoires from around 680 subjects and related those repertoires to cytomegalovirus serostatus. To study patterns of TCR occurrence, a later analysis re-analyzed previously published TCR beta repertoires from 600 to 750 donors and added high-resolution HLA genotyping. Alongside the repertoire data, information on donor age, sex, ethnicity and CMV serostatus was compiled. Rather than using new phenotypic data, the later analysis identified candidate immune exposures from TCR beta sequences and from how often those sequences occurred across donors. HLA typing covered class I and class II loci at four-digit resolution. Besides the first cohort of 550 to 750 subjects, a separate validation cohort made up of 120 different subjects was used. Every repertoire in the discovery cohort had been generated on one and the same sequencing platform. Typing coverage differed by locus: A, B, C, DRB1 and DQB1 were typed in roughly 620-630 donors, DQA1 in 522, DPA1 in around 610, and DPB1 in just under 480. About 300 gigabases of sequencing data and around 90 million unique TCR sequences made up an early release that covered several hundred HLA-typed donors. The genetic ancestry cluster associated with self-reported Caucasian donors included about 81% of the roughly 400 genotyped donors. The study combined high-throughput TCR immunosequencing, statistical association of individual TCRs with disease status, and machine learning to predict cytomegalovirus infection status. The aim of the study was to test whether cataloging public T cell receptors could identify signatures of past pathogen exposure. Findings and caveats that apply to the study as a whole: This cohort had only TCR beta chains sequenced, and the lack of alpha or paired-chain data limited which features could be detected. A later analysis found that most CMV-associated TCR beta chains appeared HLA-restricted, with HLA associations seemingly driven largely by CMV exposure. HLA typing was unavailable for some donors at each locus, so association tests used only the typed subset. Most TCR sequences were observed very rarely across donors, whereas some public TCRs were present in many individuals. In a later analysis, the rate of TCR association differed among HLA loci, with DRB1 alleles having the most associated TCRs and HLA-C alleles having the fewest. For the cohort, immune exposure information was limited to CMV serostatus. A further reported finding was that TCR beta sequences accurately predicted the HLA-A and HLA-B alleles for most subjects in the first cohort. A later genetic analysis reported fewer N-insertions in productive TCRs among donors in an Asian-associated ancestry cluster than the roughly 700-donor mean. In an earlier analysis of 587 of the donors, most TCR beta V segments appeared in productive rearrangements about 90% or about 30% of the time, broadly matching IMGT annotations. According to the authors, the approach could potentially be generalized to other disease states and immunological phenotypes. When HLA alleles, especially DR and DQ, strongly co-occurred, attributing TCR associations to individual alleles was difficult. In vitro tests confirmed that three of the cytomegalovirus-associated TCR beta chains recognize cytomegalovirus antigens. A later genetic analysis associated a missense DCLRE1C variant with V-gene and J-gene trimming of TCR beta chains, and an independent cohort replicated the association. In both the original and validation cohorts, the classifier was reported to diagnose cytomegalovirus status with high specificity and sensitivity. In a later analysis, several top co-occurrence clusters were reported to appear linked to parvovirus B19, influenza, CMV and Epstein-Barr virus. A later analysis found that HLA-associated TCR beta chains were more clonally expanded and had lower generation probabilities than equally common non-associated chains. Presence/absence analyses assumed roughly uniform sequencing depth across donors, an assumption that may not hold. A total of fewer than 200 TCR beta chains were listed by the study as associated with cytomegalovirus. Specific HLA alleles were associated with 15,000 to 20,000 TCR beta sequences at a false discovery rate of 0.05 in a later analysis. A cluster of highly shared sequence variants was judged likely to be a technical artifact of the sequencing pipeline. Linkage disequilibrium might explain the correlated functional status among segregating V segments, but an unknown experimental factor could not be ruled out. Because counts were too low, about 18 rarely observed V segments, including chromosome 9 orphons, were excluded from the earlier analysis of 587 of the donors. Some IMGT-functional V segments, including TRBV6-2 and TRBV6-3, could not be told apart with the 87-base-pair reads, so those segments were excluded.

The cohort consisted of 650 to 850 healthy bone marrow donors. At the time of sampling, every cohort member was nominally healthy, though immune exposures that went unrecorded were likely present. The donor tested CMV seropositive, placing the donor among the roughly 300 seropositive members of the cohort. A peripheral blood sample was collected from each donor, and TCR beta sequencing was performed on peripheral blood mononuclear cells. The Qiagen DNeasy Blood Extraction Kit was used to extract genomic DNA from the blood cell samples. Library prep was done by the immunoSEQ multiplex PCR assay. For the multiplex PCR, a mixture combining 60 forward primers for TCR Vbeta segments and 13 reverse primers for TCR Jbeta segments was used. A multiplex PCR assay on genomic DNA amplified the CDR3 region of rearranged TCR beta genes. Amplified TCR beta libraries were sequenced as 87-base-pair reads on the Illumina HiSeq System. The original pipeline was this. Across the 700 or so repertoires, a later analysis counted 78 million or so unique TCR beta chains, approximately 12 million of which were shared by at least two donors. A nearest-neighbor algorithm error-corrected the raw reads and collapsed the reads into unique sequences, merging closely related sequences to remove PCR and sequencing errors. Alignment of CDR3 sequences to IMGT reference sequences was used to assign V, D and J gene segments. For a sequence to be retained, a match of at least six nucleotides to both a V gene segment and a J gene segment was required. Rearrangements were called productive when the CDR3 lacked stop codons and stayed in frame with V and J; all others were non-productive. CDR3 was defined by IMGT convention, running from the second conserved V-encoded cysteine to the conserved J-encoded phenylalanine. In an earlier analysis of around 600 of the donors, sequences lacking an unambiguous match to a single V gene segment were excluded. In an earlier analysis of 500 to 750 of the donors, V segments were called functional above 56.7% productive rearrangements and were called segregating when the between-donor standard deviation exceeded 5%. A statistical classification framework was built to diagnose cytomegalovirus status from the catalog of TCR beta chain sequences. A later analysis assigned V and J genes by comparing TCR nucleotide sequences with IMGT/GENE-DB human TR gene sequences. A later analysis assigned CDR3 sequences and most-parsimonious VDJ recombination scenarios with the TCRdist pipeline. In a later analysis, each TCR beta chain was defined by its CDR3 amino acid sequence together with its V-gene family, and reads lacking a unique V-gene family were excluded. As a way to deal with suspected cross-contamination and a sequencing artifact, a later analysis dropped more than 500 nucleotide sequences that were highly shared and had low generation probability. In a later analysis, a clonal expansion index was calculated for each public chain from normalized within-repertoire ranks of inferred template counts. Generation probabilities in a later analysis came from a VDJ recombination model fitted to out-of-frame rearrangements, and those results were checked against IGoR. In a later analysis, hypergeometric tests were used to score TCR-TCR, TCR-HLA and TCR-CMV co-occurrence, with a repertoire-size bias correction applied to TCR pairs. A later analysis estimated false discovery rates by permuting HLA or CMV assignments 20 times. In a later analysis, co-occurring TCRs were grouped using DBSCAN, with TCRdist sequence similarity added in when clustering inside HLA-allele-positive subsets. Co-occurrence clustering excluded repertoires with fewer than 30,000 or more than 120,000 public chains, plus five with anomalous nucleotide sharing. This is the immuneACCESS table as TCRdb keeps it, with only in-frame sequences that have V and J called. A part of the clones is gone; compared with another copy, unresolved V genes explain less than half, and the rest is unexplained. That table is the source of V, J and clone size, and D and trimming were worked out from the DNA. Present in this sample are about 200,000 clones, roughly 77% of which were seen just once. The ten largest clones add up to around 3.6% of the sample.

As for this clone: It lacks a known antigen. No much larger clone exists at a distance of one base, and base qualities are not known.

The CDR3, from cysteine to phenylalanine, totals 18 residues. Just the 54-base CDR3 DNA is kept, in frame starting at base 1. Reading the germline V gene gives CDR1 MDHEN and CDR2 SYDVKM. The V end gives up 5 bases and the J end 1 base, leaving 13 bases in the junction not matched to a gene. The sample taken for sequencing was PBMCs. The receptor's source is a man aged 35-49 years in good health and CMV-seropositive. This chain joins TRBV28 to TRBJ1-3; 8 of the junction bases match TRBD1. The encoded CDR3 is CASSPPGQAARSGNTIYF. Here is the DNA: TGTGCCAGCAGTCCGCCGGGACAGGCCGCGAGGTCTGGAAACACCATATATTTT.